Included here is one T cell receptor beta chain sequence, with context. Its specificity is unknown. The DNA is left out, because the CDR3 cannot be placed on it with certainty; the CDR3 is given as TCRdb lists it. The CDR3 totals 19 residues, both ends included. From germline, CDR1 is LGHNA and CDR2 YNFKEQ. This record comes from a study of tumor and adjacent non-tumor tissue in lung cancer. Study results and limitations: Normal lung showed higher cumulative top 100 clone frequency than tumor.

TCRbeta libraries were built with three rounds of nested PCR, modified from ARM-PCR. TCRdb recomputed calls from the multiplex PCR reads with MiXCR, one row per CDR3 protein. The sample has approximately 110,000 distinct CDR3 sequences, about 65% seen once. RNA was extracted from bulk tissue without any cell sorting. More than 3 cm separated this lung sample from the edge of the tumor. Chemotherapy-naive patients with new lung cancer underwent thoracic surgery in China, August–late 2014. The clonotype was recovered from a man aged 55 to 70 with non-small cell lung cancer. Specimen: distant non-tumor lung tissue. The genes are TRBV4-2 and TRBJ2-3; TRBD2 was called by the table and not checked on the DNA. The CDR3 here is CASSVRATSVGQGTDTQYF.